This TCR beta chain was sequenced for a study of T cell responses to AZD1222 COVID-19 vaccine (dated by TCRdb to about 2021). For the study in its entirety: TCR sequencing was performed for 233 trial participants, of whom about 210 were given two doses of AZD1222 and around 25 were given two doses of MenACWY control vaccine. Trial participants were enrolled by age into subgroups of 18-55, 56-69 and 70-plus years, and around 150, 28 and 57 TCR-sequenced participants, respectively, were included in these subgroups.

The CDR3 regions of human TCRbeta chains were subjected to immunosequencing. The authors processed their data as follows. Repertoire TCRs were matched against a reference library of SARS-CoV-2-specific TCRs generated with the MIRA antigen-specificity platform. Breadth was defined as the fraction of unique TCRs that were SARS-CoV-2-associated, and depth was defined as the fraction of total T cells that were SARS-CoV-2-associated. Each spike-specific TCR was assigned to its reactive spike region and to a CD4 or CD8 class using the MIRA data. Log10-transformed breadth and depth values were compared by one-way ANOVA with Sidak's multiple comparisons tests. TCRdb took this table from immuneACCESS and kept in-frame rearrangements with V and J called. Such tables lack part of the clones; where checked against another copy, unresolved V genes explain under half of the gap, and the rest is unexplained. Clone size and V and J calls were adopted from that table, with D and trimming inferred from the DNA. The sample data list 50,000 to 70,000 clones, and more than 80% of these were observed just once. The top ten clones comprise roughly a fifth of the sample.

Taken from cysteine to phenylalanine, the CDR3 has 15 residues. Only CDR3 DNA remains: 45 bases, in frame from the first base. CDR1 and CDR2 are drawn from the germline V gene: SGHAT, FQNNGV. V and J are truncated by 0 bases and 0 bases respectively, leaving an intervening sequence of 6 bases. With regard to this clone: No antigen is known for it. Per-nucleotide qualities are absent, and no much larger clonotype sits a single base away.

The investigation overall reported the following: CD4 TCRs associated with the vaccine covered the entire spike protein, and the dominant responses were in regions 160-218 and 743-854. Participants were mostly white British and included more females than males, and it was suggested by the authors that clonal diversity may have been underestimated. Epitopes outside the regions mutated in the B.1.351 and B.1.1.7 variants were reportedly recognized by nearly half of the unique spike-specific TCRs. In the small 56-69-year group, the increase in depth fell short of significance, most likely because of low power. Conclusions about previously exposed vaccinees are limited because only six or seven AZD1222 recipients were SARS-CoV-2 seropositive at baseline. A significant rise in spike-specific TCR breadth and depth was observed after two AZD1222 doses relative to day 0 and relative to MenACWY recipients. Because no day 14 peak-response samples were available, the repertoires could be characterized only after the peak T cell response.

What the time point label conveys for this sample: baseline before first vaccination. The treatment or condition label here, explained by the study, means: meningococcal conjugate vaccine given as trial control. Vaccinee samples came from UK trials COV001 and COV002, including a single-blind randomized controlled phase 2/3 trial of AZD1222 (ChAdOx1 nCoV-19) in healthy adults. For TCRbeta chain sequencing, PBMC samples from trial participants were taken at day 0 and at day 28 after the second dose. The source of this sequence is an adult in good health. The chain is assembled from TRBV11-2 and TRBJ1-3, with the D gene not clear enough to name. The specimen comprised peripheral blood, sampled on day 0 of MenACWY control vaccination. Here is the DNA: TGTGCCAGCAGCTTAGATCGGTCCTCTGGAAACACCATATATTTT. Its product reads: CASSLDRSSGNTIYF.